There are many counts of the clone carrying this T cell receptor beta chain. Antigen: not known. The source of the sample is a study of T cells in Graves' hyperthyroidism and ophthalmopathy. The CDR3 regions of TCR beta were amplified from RNA transcripts. Carried out on the TCR CDR3, a first-round RT-PCR used the HTBI primer set. TCRdb re-called the multiplex PCR reads through MiXCR, storing one row per CDR3 protein. The data show around 190,000 distinct CDR3 sequences, with around a sixth seen just once and 53% held by the top ten. The study's findings and limits: Ophthalmopathy, as predicted by the model, came a median approximately 5.9 months after the prediction. Stable hyperthyroidism was separated from ophthalmopathy by a model based on 13 V-J features. Blood held most thyroid clonotypes expanded above 0.001 frequency.

Germline lookup yields CDR1 SGHVS and CDR2 FQNEAQ. V lost 1 base, J lost 4 bases, and 9 bases lay in between. The CDR3 runs 14 residues. The material sequenced was blood. The V gene is TRBV7-8, the J gene TRBJ2-3, with no clear D. The origin of this receptor is a woman in her 50s with Graves' hyperthyroidism. This CDR3 reads CASSLVRVPDTQYF. The DNA for the CDR3 is TGTGCCAGCAGCTTAGTAAGGGTACCAGATACGCAGTATTTT.